The 5 T cell receptor beta chains below were found in one sample sequenced in a study of identical twins. TCRdb independently ran MiXCR on the 5' RACE reads; one entry per CDR3 protein. This table has 350,000 to 450,000 distinct CDR3 sequences, approximately 17% appearing once. Sequenced input: naive T cells sorted from blood. These receptors were taken from a man aged 50-60 years in good health.

The table lists this clonotype with many counts. The gene calls are TRBV3-1 and TRBJ2-2; a possible D gene is TRBD2 (5 bases). The CDR3 loop spans 15 amino acids. The ends were cut back, 2 bases at V and 2 bases at J, with 9 bases in the middle. The germline CDR1 and CDR2 sequences are LGHDT and YNNKEL (reference sequence). CDR3 bases: TGTGCCAGCAGCCAAACTAGAGTTAACACCGGGGAGCTGTTTTTT. Translating gives CASSQTRVNTGELFF.

The sample holds a few counts of this clonotype. The chain links TRBV4-2 to TRBJ2-5; D is tentatively TRBD1 or TRBD2 (6 bases each). This CDR3 is built from 14 residues. The V end lost 2 bases, the J end lost 7 bases, and 14 bases lay between the germline ends. CDR1 and CDR2 from the germline V gene are LGHNA and YNFKEQ. The CDR3: CASSQTQQGGTQYF. The CDR3 DNA sequence: TGTGCCAGCAGCCAAACGCAACAGGGAGGGACCCAGTACTTC.

The table lists this clonotype with many counts. V usage is TRBV20-1 and J usage is TRBJ2-1; D may be TRBD2 (6 bases). Trimming pared 7 bases from V and 0 bases from J, leaving 13 bases between. The CDR3 contains 14 residues. Germline values: CDR1 DFQATT, CDR2 SNEGSKA (reference sequence). The DNA for the CDR3 is TGCAGTGTTTCCGCGGGGAGCTCCTACAATGAGCAGTTCTTC. Amino acid sequence: CSVSAGSSYNEQFF.

The genes are TRBV3-1 and TRBJ1-2; D is unresolved. V was cut by 0 bases and J by 8 bases, with 10 bases left in between. The germline V gene has CDR1 LGHDT and CDR2 YNNKEL (reference sequence). CDR3 length: 13 amino acids. CDR3 amino acids: CASSQDGGGGYTF. For the CDR3, the DNA is TGTGCCAGCAGCCAAGATGGTGGAGGGGGCTACACCTTC.

The chain links TRBV20-1 to TRBJ1-5; D is perhaps TRBD1 (5 bases). The CDR3 is made up of 17 amino acids. Germline V gene lookup returns CDR1 DFQATT and CDR2 SNEGSKA (reference sequence). The germline V and J ends were trimmed by 0 bases and 7 bases, with 22 bases remaining between them. The CDR3 nucleotides read TGCAGTGCTAGAGATAGCCTGCAGGGTAGATCGGGGCAGCCCCAGCATTTT. It translates to CSARDSLQGRSGQPQHF.